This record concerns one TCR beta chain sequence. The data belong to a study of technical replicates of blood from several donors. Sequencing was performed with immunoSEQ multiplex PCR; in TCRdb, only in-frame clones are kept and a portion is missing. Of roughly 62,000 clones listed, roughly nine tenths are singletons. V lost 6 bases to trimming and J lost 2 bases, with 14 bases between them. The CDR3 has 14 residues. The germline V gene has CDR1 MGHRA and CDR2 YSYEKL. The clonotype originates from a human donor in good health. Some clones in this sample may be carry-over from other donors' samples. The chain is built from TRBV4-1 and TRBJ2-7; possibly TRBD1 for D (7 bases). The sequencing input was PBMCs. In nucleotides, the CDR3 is TGCGCCAGCAGACTTGACAGGGAGGCCTACGAGCAGTACTTC. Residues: CASRLDREAYEQYF.